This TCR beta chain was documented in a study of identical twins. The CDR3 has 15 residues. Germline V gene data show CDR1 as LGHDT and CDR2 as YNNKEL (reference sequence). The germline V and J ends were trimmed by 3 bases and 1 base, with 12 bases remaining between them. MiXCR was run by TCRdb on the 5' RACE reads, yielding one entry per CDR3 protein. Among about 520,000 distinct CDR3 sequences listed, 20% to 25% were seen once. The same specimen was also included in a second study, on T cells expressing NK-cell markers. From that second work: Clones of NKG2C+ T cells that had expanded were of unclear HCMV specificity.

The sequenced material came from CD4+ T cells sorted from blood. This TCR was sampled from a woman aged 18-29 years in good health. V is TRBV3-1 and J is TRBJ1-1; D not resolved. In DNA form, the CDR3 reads TGTGCCAGCAGCCATAGTCCACGGAGGAACACTGAAGCTTTCTTT. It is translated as CASSHSPRRNTEAFF.